These T cell receptor beta chains were read from a single sample in a study of identical twins. In TCRdb, the 5' RACE reads were re-called with MiXCR into one record per CDR3 protein. The sample yields hundreds of thousands of distinct CDR3 sequences, around 8.3% seen once. These same data were also listed under a study on yellow fever vaccine responses in identical twins.

Material for sequencing was PBMCs. The source of these receptors is a woman between 18 and 29 years old in good health. CDR3s include the opening cysteine and the closing phenylalanine or tryptophan. A D gene is named only where the DNA matches it firmly. Clone size is given for some rows only: seen once, a few or many times, or a class if the clone is expanded.

J gene: TRBJ2-3; clone size: many; D gene: NA; V gene: TRBV7-9; CDR3 DNA: TGTGCCAGCAGCTTAGGCTCCGCAGATACGCAGTATTTT; CDR3 protein: CASSLGSADTQYF
J gene: TRBJ2-7; clone size: NA; D gene: NA; V gene: TRBV6-2/TRBV6-3; CDR3 DNA: TGTGCCAGCAGCCCCAAACTAAAGGCCGGGACAACAACCTACGAGCAGTACTTC; CDR3 protein: CASSPKLKAGTTTYEQYF
J gene: TRBJ2-5; clone size: NA; D gene: TRBD1; V gene: TRBV6-5; CDR3 DNA: TGTGCCAGCAGTTTCTATCCGGACAGGCTTCAAGAGACCCAGTACTTC; CDR3 protein: CASSFYPDRLQETQYF
J gene: TRBJ2-2; clone size: many; D gene: NA; V gene: TRBV14; CDR3 DNA: TGTGCCAGCAGCCAAGTGCCGTCCCCCACCGGGGAGCTGTTTTTT; CDR3 protein: CASSQVPSPTGELFF
J gene: TRBJ2-5; clone size: NA; D gene: TRBD2; V gene: TRBV11-2; CDR3 DNA: TGTGCCAGCAGCCCGGGGGGAGCTGCCGAGACCCAGTACTTC; CDR3 protein: CASSPGGAAETQYF
J gene: TRBJ2-1; clone size: NA; D gene: NA; V gene: TRBV6-5; CDR3 DNA: TGTGCCAGCAGCTACCCTAGTCCCACCTACAATGAGCAGTTCTTC; CDR3 protein: CASSYPSPTYNEQFF
J gene: TRBJ2-6; clone size: many; D gene: NA; V gene: TRBV29-1; CDR3 DNA: TGCAGCGTTTATGTTGTAGACTCTGGGGCCAACGTCCTGACTTTC; CDR3 protein: CSVYVVDSGANVLTF
J gene: TRBJ2-5; clone size: few; D gene: TRBD1; V gene: TRBV25-1; CDR3 DNA: TGTGCCAGCAGTTCACCGGGACAGGGGCCCCAAGAGACCCAGTACTTC; CDR3 protein: CASSSPGQGPQETQYF
J gene: TRBJ2-4; clone size: few; D gene: NA; V gene: TRBV20-1; CDR3 DNA: TGCAGTGGGACCGGACAGCCACTAGCCAAAAACATTCAGTACTTC; CDR3 protein: CSGTGQPLAKNIQYF
J gene: TRBJ2-1; clone size: many; D gene: TRBD2; V gene: TRBV6-2/TRBV6-3; CDR3 DNA: TGTGCCAGCAGGACTAGCGGAGGGAATGAGCAGTTCTTC; CDR3 protein: CASRTSGGNEQFF
J gene: TRBJ2-7; clone size: NA; D gene: NA; V gene: TRBV2; CDR3 DNA: TGTGCCAGCAGTGTTCCTATTCTCGGGGAGCAGTACTTC; CDR3 protein: CASSVPILGEQYF
J gene: TRBJ2-3; clone size: few; D gene: NA; V gene: TRBV29-1; CDR3 DNA: TGCAGCGTTGTAGGGAGCCAGCAGTATTTT; CDR3 protein: CSVVGSQQYF
J gene: TRBJ2-7; clone size: NA; D gene: NA; V gene: TRBV3-1; CDR3 DNA: TGTGCCAGCAGCCAAGGACGGGGGCGAGGAGGGCAGTACTTC; CDR3 protein: CASSQGRGRGGQYF
J gene: TRBJ2-5; clone size: NA; D gene: NA; V gene: TRBV7-6; CDR3 DNA: TGTGCCAGCAGCTTAGACTTGCCCCCCAGCACGGAGACCCAGTACTTC; CDR3 protein: CASSLDLPPSTETQYF
J gene: TRBJ2-2; clone size: few; D gene: NA; V gene: TRBV15; CDR3 DNA: TGTGCCACCAGCAGAGATCCTCGTGGGGCCGGGGAGCTGTTTTTT; CDR3 protein: CATSRDPRGAGELFF
J gene: TRBJ2-3; clone size: NA; D gene: NA; V gene: TRBV6-5; CDR3 DNA: TGTGCCAGCAGTTACTCTGTAGTCAGCACAGATACGCAGTATTTT; CDR3 protein: CASSYSVVSTDTQYF
J gene: TRBJ2-4; clone size: few; D gene: NA; V gene: TRBV28; CDR3 DNA: TGTGCCAGCAGTTTAGGGGGCGTCGAGGGGTACATTCAGTACTTC; CDR3 protein: CASSLGGVEGYIQYF
J gene: TRBJ1-1; clone size: NA; D gene: TRBD1; V gene: TRBV20-1; CDR3 DNA: TGCAGTGCTAGGACAGGGGGCGCATTGGACACTGAAGCTTTCTTT; CDR3 protein: CSARTGGALDTEAFF
J gene: TRBJ2-2; clone size: NA; D gene: NA; V gene: TRBV29-1; CDR3 DNA: TGCAGCGTTTTTGAAGGCACCGGGGAGCTGTTTTTT; CDR3 protein: CSVFEGTGELFF
J gene: TRBJ1-1; clone size: many; D gene: NA; V gene: TRBV10-3; CDR3 DNA: TGTGCCATCAGTCAACTCATGGTAGGGTTAAAGCCTGAAGCTTTCTTT; CDR3 protein: CAISQLMVGLKPEAFF
J gene: TRBJ1-1; clone size: NA; D gene: NA; V gene: TRBV6-6; CDR3 DNA: TGTGCCAGCAGTGTTCCAGGGTACGCTGAAGCTTTCTTT; CDR3 protein: CASSVPGYAEAFF
J gene: TRBJ2-1; clone size: NA; D gene: NA; V gene: TRBV3-1; CDR3 DNA: TGTGCCAGCAGCCGTCGACAGTACAATGAGCAGTTCTTC; CDR3 protein: CASSRRQYNEQFF
J gene: TRBJ2-1; clone size: NA; D gene: TRBD2; V gene: TRBV11-2; CDR3 DNA: TGTGCCAGCAGACTTAGCGGGGGGGCCTACAATAAGCAGTTCTTC; CDR3 protein: CASRLSGGAYNKQFF
J gene: TRBJ1-1; clone size: many; D gene: NA; V gene: TRBV5-1; CDR3 DNA: TGCGCCAGCAGCTTCGGCGGATTAGGGGGTACTGAAGCTTTCTTT; CDR3 protein: CASSFGGLGGTEAFF
J gene: TRBJ2-7; clone size: NA; D gene: NA; V gene: TRBV29-1; CDR3 DNA: TGCAGCGGAGGAGGGGGGACAGTTATTAGCGAGCAGTACTTC; CDR3 protein: CSGGGGTVISEQYF
J gene: TRBJ2-4; clone size: NA; D gene: NA; V gene: TRBV6-5; CDR3 DNA: TGTGCCAGCAGTTACTCGTGGGGACCCAAAAACATTCAGTACTTC; CDR3 protein: CASSYSWGPKNIQYF
J gene: TRBJ2-1; clone size: many; D gene: TRBD1; V gene: TRBV5-4; CDR3 DNA: TGTGCCAGCAGCTCGTCAAGGGGACAGGCCTTGAATGAGCAGTTCTTC; CDR3 protein: CASSSSRGQALNEQFF
J gene: TRBJ1-4; clone size: few; D gene: NA; V gene: TRBV4-1; CDR3 DNA: TGCGCCAGCAGCCCGAACGCCCTAGGCGAAAAACTGTTTTTT; CDR3 protein: CASSPNALGEKLFF